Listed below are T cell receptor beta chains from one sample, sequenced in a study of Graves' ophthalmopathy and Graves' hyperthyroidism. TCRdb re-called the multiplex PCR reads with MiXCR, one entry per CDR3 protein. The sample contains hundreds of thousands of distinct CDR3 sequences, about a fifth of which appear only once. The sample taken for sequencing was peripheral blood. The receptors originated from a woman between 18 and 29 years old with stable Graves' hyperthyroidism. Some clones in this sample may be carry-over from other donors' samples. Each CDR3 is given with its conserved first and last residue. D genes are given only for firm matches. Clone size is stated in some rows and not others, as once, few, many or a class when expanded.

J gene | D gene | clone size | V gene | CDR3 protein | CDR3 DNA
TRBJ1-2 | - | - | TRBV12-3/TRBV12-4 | CASRPGNGDGYTF | TGTGCCAGCAGACCCGGGAACGGTGATGGCTACACCTTC
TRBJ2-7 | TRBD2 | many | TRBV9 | CASSQSSGSYEQYF | TGTGCCAGCAGCCAATCTAGCGGATCCTACGAGCAGTACTTC
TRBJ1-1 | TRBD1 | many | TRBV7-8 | CASSSTRQGISFF | TGTGCCAGCAGCTCCACCAGACAGGGAATCTCTTTCTTT
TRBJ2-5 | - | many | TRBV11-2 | CASSLGTYYQETQYF | TGTGCCAGCAGCTTAGGAACATACTACCAAGAGACCCAGTACTTC
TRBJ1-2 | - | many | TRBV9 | CASSVEGYYGYTF | TGTGCCAGCAGCGTAGAGGGGTACTATGGCTACACCTTC
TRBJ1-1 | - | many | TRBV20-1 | CSARDWGDTEAFF | TGCAGTGCTAGAGATTGGGGCGACACTGAAGCTTTCTTT
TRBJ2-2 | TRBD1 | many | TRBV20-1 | CSARGTGIVGELFF | TGCAGTGCTAGAGGGACAGGGATAGTCGGGGAGCTGTTTTTT
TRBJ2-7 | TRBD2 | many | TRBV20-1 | CSAPTSGGARNEQYF | TGCAGTGCACCTACTAGCGGGGGGGCAAGAAACGAGCAGTACTTC
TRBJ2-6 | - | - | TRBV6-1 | CASSTQGQGANVLTF | TGTGCCAGCAGCACCCAGGGGCAGGGGGCCAACGTCCTGACTTTC
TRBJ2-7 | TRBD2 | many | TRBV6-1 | CASSEVGLAGVPYEQYF | TGTGCCAGCAGTGAAGTTGGACTAGCGGGGGTACCCTACGAGCAGTACTTC
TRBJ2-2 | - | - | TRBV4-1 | CASSGTQGPVTGELFF | TGCGCCAGCAGCGGAACTCAGGGGCCCGTCACCGGGGAGCTGTTTTTT
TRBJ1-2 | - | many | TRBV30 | CAWSGGRYGYTF | TGTGCCTGGAGTGGGGGGCGGTATGGCTACACCTTC
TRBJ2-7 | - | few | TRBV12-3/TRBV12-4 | CASSGGEVSYEQYF | TGTGCCAGCAGTGGGGGAGAGGTATCCTACGAGCAGTACTTC
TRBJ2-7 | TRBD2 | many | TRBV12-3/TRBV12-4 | CASSFSSGGTYEQYF | TGTGCCAGCAGTTTTAGTAGCGGGGGGACCTACGAGCAGTACTTC
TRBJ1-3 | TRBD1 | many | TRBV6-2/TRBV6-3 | CASRPPGQSSGNTIYF | TGTGCCAGCAGGCCCCCGGGACAGAGCTCTGGAAACACCATATATTTT
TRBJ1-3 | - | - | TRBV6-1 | CASSERGLSGNTIYF | TGTGCCAGCAGTGAAAGAGGGCTCTCTGGAAACACCATATATTTT
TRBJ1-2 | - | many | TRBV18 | CASSPLTDSYYGYTF | TGTGCCAGCTCACCACTCACGGACAGTTACTATGGCTACACCTTC
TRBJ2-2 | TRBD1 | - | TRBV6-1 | CASSDGTVSTGELFF | TGTGCCAGCAGTGATGGGACAGTATCCACCGGGGAGCTGTTTTTT
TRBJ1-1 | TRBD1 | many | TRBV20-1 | CSARKQGAGNTEAFF | TGCAGTGCTAGAAAACAGGGGGCGGGAAACACTGAAGCTTTCTTT
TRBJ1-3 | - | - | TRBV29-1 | CSVLQGNGNTIYF | TGCAGCGTTCTACAGGGTAATGGAAACACCATATATTTT
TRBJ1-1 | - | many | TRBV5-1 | CASKVEVKTEAFF | TGCGCCAGCAAGGTCGAAGTTAAGACTGAAGCTTTCTTT
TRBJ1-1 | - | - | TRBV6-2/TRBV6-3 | CASSSLAGAEAFF | TGTGCCAGCAGTTCCCTCGCGGGAGCTGAAGCTTTCTTT
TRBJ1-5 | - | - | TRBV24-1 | CATSAVGPGRDQPQHF | TGTGCCACCAGTGCCGTAGGGCCCGGGAGGGATCAGCCCCAGCATTTT
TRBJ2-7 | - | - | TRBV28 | CASSGPTSSYEQYF | TGTGCCAGTAGTGGTCCGACTAGCTCCTACGAGCAGTACTTC
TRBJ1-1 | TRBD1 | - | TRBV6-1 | CASSPRTGGAITEAFF | TGTGCCAGCAGCCCGAGGACAGGGGGCGCGATCACTGAAGCTTTCTTT
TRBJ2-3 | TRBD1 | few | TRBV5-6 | CASSWTGTTDTQYF | TGTGCCAGCAGCTGGACAGGAACTACAGATACGCAGTATTTT
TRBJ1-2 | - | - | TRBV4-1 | CASSQVGRGRRSYGYTF | TGCGCCAGCAGCCAAGTGGGGCGGGGCAGGCGCTCCTATGGCTACACCTTC
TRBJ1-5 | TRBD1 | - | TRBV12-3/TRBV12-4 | CASSVGQGAGQPQHF | TGTGCCAGCAGCGTAGGACAGGGGGCTGGTCAGCCCCAGCATTTT
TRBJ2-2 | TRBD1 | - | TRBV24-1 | CATSDRVNTGELFF | TGTGCCACCTCGGACAGGGTAAACACCGGGGAGCTGTTTTTT
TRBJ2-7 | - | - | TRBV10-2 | CASSEGRGRYEQYF | TGCGCCAGCAGTGAGGGGAGGGGGCGGTACGAGCAGTACTTC
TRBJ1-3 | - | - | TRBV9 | CASGVAMGNTIYF | TGTGCCAGCGGCGTAGCCATGGGGAACACCATATATTTT
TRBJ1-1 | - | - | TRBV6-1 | CASRARDGRHTEAFF | TGTGCCAGCAGAGCCCGGGACGGCCGCCACACTGAAGCTTTCTTT
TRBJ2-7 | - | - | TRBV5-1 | CASSLGTFRGRFDEQYF | TGCGCCAGCAGCCTAGGGACATTCCGCGGGAGATTCGACGAGCAGTACTTC
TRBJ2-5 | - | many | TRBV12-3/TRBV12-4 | CASSLRSRAQETQYF | TGTGCCAGCAGTTTGAGGTCCCGAGCCCAAGAGACCCAGTACTTC
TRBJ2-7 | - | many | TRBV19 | CASSITASSYEQYF | TGTGCCAGTAGTATAACGGCATCATCCTACGAGCAGTACTTC
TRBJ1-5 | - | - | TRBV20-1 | CSARAVPYQPQHF | TGCAGTGCTAGAGCGGTCCCGTATCAGCCCCAGCATTTT
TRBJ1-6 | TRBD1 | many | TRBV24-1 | CATTHPGGASNSPLHF | TGTGCCACCACTCACCCAGGGGGCGCTTCTAATTCACCCCTCCACTTT
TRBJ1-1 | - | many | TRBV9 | CASSGGSGGARNTEAFF | TGTGCCAGCAGCGGTGGCTCGGGGGGGGCGCGTAACACTGAAGCTTTCTTT
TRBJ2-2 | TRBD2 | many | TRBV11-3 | CASSTSGGDTGELFF | TGTGCCAGCAGCACTAGCGGGGGAGACACCGGGGAGCTGTTTTTT
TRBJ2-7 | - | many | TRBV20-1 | CSALAPDLGKAPDEQYF | TGCAGTGCCCTAGCACCCGATCTAGGAAAAGCCCCGGACGAGCAGTACTTC
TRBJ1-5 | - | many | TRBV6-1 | CASSEGFGQPQHF | TGTGCCAGCAGTGAAGGGTTTGGACAGCCCCAGCATTTT
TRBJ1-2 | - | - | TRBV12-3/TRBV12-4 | CASTSRGDYGYTF | TGTGCCAGCACCTCGCGAGGGGATTATGGCTACACCTTC
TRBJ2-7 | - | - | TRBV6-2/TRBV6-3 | CASSYPGRYREQYF | TGTGCCAGCAGTTACCCGGGACGCTATAGGGAGCAGTACTTC
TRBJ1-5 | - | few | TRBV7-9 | CASSLGGGDGQHF | TGTGCCAGCAGCTTAGGTGGCGGGGATGGGCAGCATTTT
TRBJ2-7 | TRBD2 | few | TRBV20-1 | CSATKRGPSYEQYF | TGCAGTGCTACGAAGCGGGGCCCCTCCTACGAGCAGTACTTC